This T cell receptor (beta chain) was obtained from a study of cytomegalovirus exposure and HLA in healthy donors. Study-wide points: The dataset shows that most TCR sequences were rare, while some public TCRs occurred in many donors. The authors listed around 150 TCR beta chains as cytomegalovirus-associated. As a later analysis showed, a missense DCLRE1C variant was linked to trimming of TCR beta V- and J-genes.

V shed 0 bases, J shed 6 bases, and the junction held 4 bases outside the gene matches. CDR3 length: 15 residues. Germline values: CDR1 KGHSH, CDR2 LQKENI. With 60 Vbeta and 13 Jbeta primers, the PCR was carried out. Sequencing was performed with immunoSEQ multiplex PCR; in TCRdb, only in-frame clones are kept and a portion is missing. The repertoire has about 82,000 clones, over 75% of them found once; the top ten carry more than 2.5%. A remark on this clone: Its cognate antigen is unknown.

The origin of this receptor is a man aged 50-59 years in good health and CMV-seronegative. This chain links TRBV18 with TRBJ2-1; 8 bases are shared with TRBD2. The sample taken for sequencing was PBMCs. The CDR3 reads CASSPPASGLNEQFF. As DNA, the CDR3 is TGTGCCAGCTCACCACCAGCTAGCGGGCTCAATGAGCAGTTCTTC.